What follows is one T cell receptor beta chain and its context. The data were obtained in a study of Ad26.COV2.S vaccination and SARS-CoV-2 variants. Germline lookup yields CDR1 SNHLY and CDR2 FYNNEI. There are 17 residues in the CDR3. V was pared by 3 bases and J by 6 bases, with 20 bases between. Some clones are missing from TCRdb's copy, which holds only in-frame ones; the method was immunoSEQ multiplex PCR. The data hold around 250,000 clones, with 80% to 90% observed a single time. Regarding treatment: over 15 received Ad26.COV2.S at low or high dose, single or two shots; about five received placebo; per-sample allocation not given. Sampling was done on day 63 after the first vaccine or placebo injection. An adult donor aged 18-55 years was enrolled in Boston.

The rearrangement links TRBV2 to TRBJ2-2; D might be TRBD1 (5 bases). This TCR derives from a person aged 18-60 years who received the Ad26.COV2.S COVID-19 vaccine or a placebo. This material consisted of peripheral blood, taken in a trial of Ad26.COV2.S vaccine versus placebo. CDR3: CASSDHQGSFMPGELFF. The CDR3, as DNA: TGTGCCAGCAGTGATCATCAGGGTTCTTTCATGCCCGGGGAGCTGTTTTTT.